This T cell receptor (beta chain) was identified during a study of blood T cell repertoires in COVID-19. Study details: COVID-19 samples, acute and convalescent, were from the United States, Italy and Spain. Sample material is recorded as cDNA or gDNA derived from T cells, B-cell-depleted T cells, or PBMCs.

CDR1 and CDR2 from the germline V gene are SNHLY and FYNNEI. V trimming: 6 bases; J trimming: 7 bases; junction bases outside the gene matches: 3. The CDR3 runs to 11 residues. This clone showed up just once. As originally analysed: The assay estimated nucleated cells by amplifying reference gene primers. Clones were sequenced by immunoSEQ multiplex PCR, and TCRdb holds only the in-frame ones, with some missing. The V and J calls and clone size were taken over from that table, and D and trimming were inferred from the DNA. The repertoire includes approximately 60,000 clones, about 89% of them detected once, and 5.5% to 8.5% sits in the top ten.

The sequence came from a man aged 55 to 69 with active or convalescent COVID-19. V gene TRBV2 combines with J gene TRBJ2-7, with 7 nucleotides matching TRBD1. Sequenced material: peripheral blood. The CDR3 coding sequence is TGTGCCAGCAGGTACAGGGGTGAGCAGTACTTC. Translating gives CASRYRGEQYF.